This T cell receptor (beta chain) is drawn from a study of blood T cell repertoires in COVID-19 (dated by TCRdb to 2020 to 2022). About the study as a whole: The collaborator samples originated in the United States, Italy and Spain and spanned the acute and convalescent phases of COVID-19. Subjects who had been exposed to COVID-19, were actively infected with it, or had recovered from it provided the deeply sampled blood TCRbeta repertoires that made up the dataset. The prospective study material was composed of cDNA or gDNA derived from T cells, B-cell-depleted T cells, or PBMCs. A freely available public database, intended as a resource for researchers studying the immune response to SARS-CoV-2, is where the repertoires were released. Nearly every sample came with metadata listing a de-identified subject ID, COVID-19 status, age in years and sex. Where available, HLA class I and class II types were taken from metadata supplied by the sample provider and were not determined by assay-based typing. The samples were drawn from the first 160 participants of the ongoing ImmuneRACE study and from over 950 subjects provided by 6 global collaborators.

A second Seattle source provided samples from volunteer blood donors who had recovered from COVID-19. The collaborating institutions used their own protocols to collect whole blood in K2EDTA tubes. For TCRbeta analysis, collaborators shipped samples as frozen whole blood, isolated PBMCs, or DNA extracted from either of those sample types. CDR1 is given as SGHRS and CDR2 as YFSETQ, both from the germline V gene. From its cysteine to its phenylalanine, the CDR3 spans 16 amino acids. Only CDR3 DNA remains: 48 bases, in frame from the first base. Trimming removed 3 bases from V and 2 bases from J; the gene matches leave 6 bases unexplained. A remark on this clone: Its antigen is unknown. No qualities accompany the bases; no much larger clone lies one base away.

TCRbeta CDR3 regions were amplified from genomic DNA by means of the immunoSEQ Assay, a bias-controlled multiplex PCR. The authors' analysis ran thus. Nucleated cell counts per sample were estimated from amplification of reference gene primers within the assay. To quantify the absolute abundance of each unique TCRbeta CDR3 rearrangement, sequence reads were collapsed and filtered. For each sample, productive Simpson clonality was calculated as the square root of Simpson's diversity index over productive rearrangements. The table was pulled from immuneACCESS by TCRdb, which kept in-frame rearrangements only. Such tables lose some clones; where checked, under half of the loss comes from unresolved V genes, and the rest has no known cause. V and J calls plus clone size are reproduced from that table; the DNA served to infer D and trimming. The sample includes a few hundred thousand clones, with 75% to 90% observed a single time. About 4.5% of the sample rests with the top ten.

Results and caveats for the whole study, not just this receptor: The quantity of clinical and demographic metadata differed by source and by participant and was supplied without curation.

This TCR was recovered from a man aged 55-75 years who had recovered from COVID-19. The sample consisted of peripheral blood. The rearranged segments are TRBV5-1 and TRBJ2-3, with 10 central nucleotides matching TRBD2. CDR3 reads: CASSWGLATITDTQYF. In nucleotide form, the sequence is TGCGCCAGCAGCTGGGGACTAGCGACCATCACAGATACGCAGTATTTT. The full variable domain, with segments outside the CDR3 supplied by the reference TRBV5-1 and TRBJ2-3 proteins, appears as KAGVTQTPRYLIKTRGQQVTLSCSPISGHRSVSWYQQTPGQGLQFLFEYFSETQRNKGNFPGRFSGRQFSNSRSEMNVSTLELGDSALYLCASSWGLATITDTQYFGPGTRLTVL.